This TCR beta chain appears in the sequencing data of a study of T cells after yellow fever vaccination (dated by TCRdb to the late 2010s). General notes on the study: The SMART-Seq v4 Ultra Low Input RNA kit was used to prepare libraries from fractions with low cell numbers. Bulk TCR alpha and beta repertoires were sequenced longitudinally to track T-cell clones before and after primary and booster YFV17D yellow fever vaccination. The cohort comprised two healthy male donors, one aged 18 to 29 and one aged 30 to 40 years. Blood samples were taken at several timepoints before and after primary and secondary immunization, and bulk PBMC replicates and cell subsets were isolated.

Findings and caveats that apply to the study as a whole: Computational filtering was required because FACS-sorted repertoires could contain abundant contaminating clonotypes from the bulk population. Only two donors were included in the study, so the extent to which the findings can be generalized is limited. The secondary T-cell response was weaker than the primary response but faster, peaking on day 5 instead of day 15. Most clones expanded after primary vaccination (about 95% of CD4 and around 89% of CD8) were re-detected after the booster, suggesting that broad memory maintenance occurred. A small share of clonotypes occurred in both CD4 and CD8 compartments, likely arising from convergent recombination.

The CDR3 holds 13 amino acids from the cysteine to the phenylalanine. The entry retains the CDR3 DNA only, 39 bases that are in frame from base 1. V is cut by 4 bases and J by 12 bases, and the space between the germline ends is 16 bases. CDR1 SGHDN and CDR2 FVKESK are derived from the germline V gene. Turning to this clonotype: Its binding antigen is unknown. One base away there is no much larger clone; base qualities are not given.

According to the study, the label for this sample's treatment or condition signals: live attenuated yellow fever vaccine strain. Two biological replicates of bulk PBMCs were collected at each blood-draw timepoint. PBMCs were isolated from peripheral blood using a standard Ficoll-Paque protocol. TriZol was used to extract RNA from bulk PBMCs, CD4 and CD8 fractions, and dextramer-positive and dextramer-negative fractions. TCR cDNA was synthesized by 5'RACE template switching, which introduced a universal primer site and unique molecular identifiers. Priming of cDNA synthesis was performed from both the TCR alpha and TCR beta constant segments. Two PCR steps were used to amplify libraries, with sample barcodes and sequencing adapters being added in the second step. Sequencing of the libraries was done on either Illumina HiSeq 2500 (2x100 bp) or NovaSeq (2x150 bp). In the authors' own workflow: Reads were demultiplexed and collapsed into UMI consensus sequences with MIGEC, and V(D)J alignment was performed with MiXCR. Using edgeR on replicate PBMC samples, clonotypes were called vaccine-responding if FDR was below 0.01 and the log2 fold change was above 5 up to day 15. Each bulk clonotype received a CD4 or CD8 identity based on whether the sequenced CD4 or CD8 repertoire contained that clonotype at higher abundance. Starting from the raw public reads, TCRdb applied fastp trimming at Q25, assembled clones with MiXCR and retained in-frame beta chains. Each entry is one CDR3 protein sequence, shown with its most common DNA and genes. TCRdb assigned the V and J calls; the authors' analysis was not used. A total of around 400,000 distinct CDR3 sequences appear in this sample, around a tenth of them only once. The top ten constitute less than 20% of the sample.

The chain is encoded by TRBV14 joined to TRBJ2-1; a weak D assignment points to TRBD2 (6 bases agree). The sequence was obtained from a man between 18 and 29 years old who received the YFV17D yellow fever vaccine. The sample here was PBMCs, taken on the day of the first yellow fever vaccination. CDR3 protein: CASSPGLRWGQFF. The nucleotide sequence reads TGTGCCAGCAGCCCAGGACTACGGTGGGGGCAGTTCTTC. Here the CDR3 is joined to the reference TRBV14 and TRBJ2-1 genes, and the full variable domain is: EAGVTQFPSHSVIEKGQTVTLRCDPISGHDNLYWYRRVMGKEIKFLLHFVKESKQDESGMPNNRFLAERTGGTYSTLKVQPAELEDSGVYFCASSPGLRWGQFFGPGTRLTVL.